This passage covers 10 T cell receptor beta chains from one sample sequenced in a study of beta chain features in type 1 diabetes. Every isolated RNA sample was fully reverse transcribed, so sequencing captured expressed TCRB transcripts. This table comes from immunoSEQ multiplex PCR, and its TCRdb copy is limited to in-frame clones, with some not included. The sample lists roughly 610,000 clones, 15% occurring once. The sequenced sample consisted of naive CD4+ T cells from blood. Receptor source: a man between 18 and 29 years old in good health.

This clone has only a few counts. The genes are TRBV18 and TRBJ2-1; 7 nucleotides agree with TRBD1. In germline, CDR1 is KGHSH, CDR2 LQKENI. CDR3 length equals 14 residues. Germline trimming cut 5 bases from V and 7 bases from J; bases unmatched to any gene: 8. The CDR3 DNA reads TGTGCCAGCTCATCTTCTTCAGGGGGAAATGAGCAGTTCTTC. Translated, it gives CASSSSSGGNEQFF.

There are a few counts of this clone. The J gene is TRBJ2-3, the V gene TRBV7-3; perhaps TRBD2 as D (5 bases). Germline CDR1 is SGHTA and CDR2 is FQGTGA. The CDR3 totals 13 residues. V lost 6 bases and J lost 1, with 8 bases in between. The CDR3 nucleotides read TGTGCCAGCAGTGACGGGGGCACAGATACGCAGTATTTT. Translating it yields CASSDGGTDTQYF.

The J gene is TRBJ1-5, the V gene TRBV10-3; D gene unclear. V shed 0 bases and J shed 3 bases, with 9 bases lying between them. The CDR3 totals 15 residues. Germline V gene lookup returns CDR1 ENHRY and CDR2 SYGVKD. The CDR3 reads CAISESPANNQPQHF. The DNA of the CDR3 is TGTGCCATCAGTGAGTCACCGGCAAACAATCAGCCCCAGCATTTT.

The chain carries TRBV18 and TRBJ1-5; D is uncertain. Trimming took off 5 bases at V and 0 bases at J, with 8 bases between the two ends. Germline V gene data show CDR1 as KGHSH and CDR2 as LQKENI. This CDR3 has 14 amino acids. Written as DNA, the CDR3 is TGTGCCAGCTCATCAATCGATAGCAATCAGCCCCAGCATTTT. Its protein product is CASSSIDSNQPQHF. The full variable domain, in which reference TRBV18 and TRBJ1-5 provide the parts outside the CDR3, is NAGVMQNPRHLVRRRGQEARLRCSPMKGHSHVYWYRQLPEEGLKFMVYLQKENIIDESGMPKERFSAEFPKEGPSILRIQQVVRGDSAAYFCASSSIDSNQPQHFGDGTRLSIL.

This chain joins TRBV7-3 and TRBJ2-3, with 12 bases identical to TRBD1. CDR3 size: 16 residues. V trimming: 1 base; J trimming: 4 bases; junction bases outside the gene matches: 3. Germline V CDR1 and CDR2: SGHTA, FQGTGA. The DNA for the CDR3 is TGTGCCAGCAGCTTAATGGGACAGGGGGCCGCAGATACGCAGTATTTT. Its protein is CASSLMGQGAADTQYF.

This clone was counted between two and nine times. The chain combines TRBV13 with TRBJ2-7; D not resolved. The CDR3 contains 13 residues. V shed 3 bases and J shed 3 bases, with 9 bases lying between them. Germline V gene lookup returns CDR1 PRHDT and CDR2 FYEKMQ (reference sequence). The CDR3 here is CASSLNRYYEQYF. The CDR3 nucleotides read TGTGCCAGCAGCTTGAACAGATACTACGAGCAGTACTTC.

This clone was picked up a small number of times. The chain recombines TRBV7-8 with TRBJ2-5, with a weak D call TRBD2 (6 bases). This CDR3 has 16 amino acids. V lost 1 base and J 5 bases, leaving 17 bases between the germline ends. Germline values: CDR1 SGHVS, CDR2 FQNEAQ. The CDR3 DNA follows: TGTGCCAGCAGCTTAGTGGGGTATCCGGGAGAGGAGACCCAGTACTTC. This codes for CASSLVGYPGEETQYF.

V gene TRBV29-1 combines with J gene TRBJ2-6; D is possibly TRBD1 or TRBD2 (5 bases each). The V gene's germline CDR1 is SQVTM and CDR2 ANQGSEA. The V end lost 7 bases, the J end lost 4 bases, and 14 bases lay between the germline ends. This CDR3 contains 14 residues. CDR3 coding DNA: TGCAGCGCAGGGACCGGGCCGGGGGCCAACGTCCTGACTTTC. Amino acids: CSAGTGPGANVLTF.

The gene calls are TRBV6-4 and TRBJ2-2, with TRBD2 identical over 8 bases. CDR3 length: 15 amino acids. Germline values: CDR1 MRHNA, CDR2 SNTAGT. Germline trimming cut 4 bases from V and 5 bases from J; bases unmatched to any gene: 6. CDR3 sequence reads: CASSALAGITGELFF. The DNA of the CDR3 is TGTGCCAGCAGTGCCCTAGCGGGCATTACCGGGGAGCTGTTTTTT.

This clone has only a few counts. The chain links TRBV25-1 to TRBJ2-1; 7 positions match TRBD2. The V gene end was trimmed by 5 bases and the J gene end by 15 bases; junction bases not matched to a gene: 25. The V gene's germline CDR1 is MGHDK and CDR2 SYGVNS. This CDR3 has 17 amino acids. The CDR3 bases are TGTGCCAGCAGTCTGGCAGGGACGGGGGGATTTGGTAAGGGGCGGTTCTTC. It encodes CASSLAGTGGFGKGRFF.